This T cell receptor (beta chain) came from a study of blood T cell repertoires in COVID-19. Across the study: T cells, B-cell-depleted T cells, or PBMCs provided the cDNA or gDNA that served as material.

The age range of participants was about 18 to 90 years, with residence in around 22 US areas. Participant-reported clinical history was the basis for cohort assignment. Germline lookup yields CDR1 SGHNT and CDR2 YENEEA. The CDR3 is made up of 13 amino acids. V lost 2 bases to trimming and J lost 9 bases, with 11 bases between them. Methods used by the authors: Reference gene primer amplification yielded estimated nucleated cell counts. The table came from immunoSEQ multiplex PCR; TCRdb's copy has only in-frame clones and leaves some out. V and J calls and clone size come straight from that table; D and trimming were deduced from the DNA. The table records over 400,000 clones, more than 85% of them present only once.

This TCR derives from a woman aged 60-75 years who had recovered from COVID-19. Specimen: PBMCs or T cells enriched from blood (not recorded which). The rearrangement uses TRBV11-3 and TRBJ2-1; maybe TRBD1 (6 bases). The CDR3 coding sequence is TGTGCCAGCAGCTTAAATTCAGGGGTTGAGCAGTTCTTC. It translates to CASSLNSGVEQFF.